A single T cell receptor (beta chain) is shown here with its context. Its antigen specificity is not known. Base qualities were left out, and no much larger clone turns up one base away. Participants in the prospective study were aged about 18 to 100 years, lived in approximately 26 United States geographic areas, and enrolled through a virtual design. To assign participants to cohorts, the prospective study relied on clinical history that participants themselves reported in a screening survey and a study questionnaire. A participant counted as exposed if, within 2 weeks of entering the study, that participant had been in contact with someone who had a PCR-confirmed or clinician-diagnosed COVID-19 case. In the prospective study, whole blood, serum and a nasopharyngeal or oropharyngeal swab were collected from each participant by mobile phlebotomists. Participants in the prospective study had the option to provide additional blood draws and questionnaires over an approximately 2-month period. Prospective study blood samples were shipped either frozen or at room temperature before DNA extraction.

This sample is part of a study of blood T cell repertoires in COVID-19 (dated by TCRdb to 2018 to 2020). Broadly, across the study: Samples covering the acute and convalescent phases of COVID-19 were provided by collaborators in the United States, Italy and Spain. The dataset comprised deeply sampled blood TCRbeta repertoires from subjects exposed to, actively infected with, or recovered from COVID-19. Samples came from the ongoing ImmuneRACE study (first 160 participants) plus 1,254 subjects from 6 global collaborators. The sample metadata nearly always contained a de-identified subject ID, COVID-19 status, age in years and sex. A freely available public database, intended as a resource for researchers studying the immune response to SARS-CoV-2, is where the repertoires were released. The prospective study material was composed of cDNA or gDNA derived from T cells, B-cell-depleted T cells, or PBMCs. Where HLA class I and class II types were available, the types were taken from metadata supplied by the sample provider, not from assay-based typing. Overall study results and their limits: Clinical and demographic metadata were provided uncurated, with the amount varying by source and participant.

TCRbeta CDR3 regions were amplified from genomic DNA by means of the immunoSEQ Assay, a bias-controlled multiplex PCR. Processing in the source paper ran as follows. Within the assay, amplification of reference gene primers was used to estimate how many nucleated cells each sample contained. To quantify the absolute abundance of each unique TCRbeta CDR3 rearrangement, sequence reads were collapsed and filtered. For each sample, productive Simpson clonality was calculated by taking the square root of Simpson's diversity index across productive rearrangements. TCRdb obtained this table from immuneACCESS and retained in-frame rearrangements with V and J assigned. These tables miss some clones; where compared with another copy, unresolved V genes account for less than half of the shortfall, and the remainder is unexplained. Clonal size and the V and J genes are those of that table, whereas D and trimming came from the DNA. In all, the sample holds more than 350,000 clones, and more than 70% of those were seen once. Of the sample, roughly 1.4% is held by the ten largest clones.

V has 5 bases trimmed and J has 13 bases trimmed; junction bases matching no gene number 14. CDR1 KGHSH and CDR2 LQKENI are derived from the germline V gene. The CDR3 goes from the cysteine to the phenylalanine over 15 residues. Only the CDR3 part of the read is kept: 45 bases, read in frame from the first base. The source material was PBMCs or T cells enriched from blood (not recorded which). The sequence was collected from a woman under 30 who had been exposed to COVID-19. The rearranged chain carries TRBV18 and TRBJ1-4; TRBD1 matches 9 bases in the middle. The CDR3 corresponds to CASSFSGTGTLGLFF. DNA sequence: TGTGCCAGCTCATTTTCCGGGACAGGGACCCTGGGACTGTTTTTT.